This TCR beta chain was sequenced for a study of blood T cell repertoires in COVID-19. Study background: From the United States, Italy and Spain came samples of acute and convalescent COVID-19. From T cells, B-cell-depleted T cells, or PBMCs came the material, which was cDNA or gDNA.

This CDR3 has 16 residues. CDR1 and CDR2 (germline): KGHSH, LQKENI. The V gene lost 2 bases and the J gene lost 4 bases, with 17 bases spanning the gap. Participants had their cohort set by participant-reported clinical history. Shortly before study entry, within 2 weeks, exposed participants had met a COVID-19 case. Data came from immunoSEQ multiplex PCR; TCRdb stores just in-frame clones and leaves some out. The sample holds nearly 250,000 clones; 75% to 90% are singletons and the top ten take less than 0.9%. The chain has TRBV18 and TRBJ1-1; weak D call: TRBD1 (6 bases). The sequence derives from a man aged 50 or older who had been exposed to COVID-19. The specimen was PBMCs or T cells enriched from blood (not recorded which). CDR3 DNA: TGTGCCAGCTCACCAGAAATCGGGGGGCTAAGCACTGAAGCTTTCTTT. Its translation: CASSPEIGGLSTEAFF.